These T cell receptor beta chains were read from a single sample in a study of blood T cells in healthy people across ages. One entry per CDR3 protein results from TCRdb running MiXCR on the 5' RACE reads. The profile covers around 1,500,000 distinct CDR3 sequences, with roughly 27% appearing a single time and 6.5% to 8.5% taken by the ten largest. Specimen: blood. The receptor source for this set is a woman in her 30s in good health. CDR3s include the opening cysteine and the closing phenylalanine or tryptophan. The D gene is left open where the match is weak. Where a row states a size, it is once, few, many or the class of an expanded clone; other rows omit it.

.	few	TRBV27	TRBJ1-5	CASTLGDQPQHF	TGTGCCAGCACCCTAGGGGATCAGCCCCAGCATTTT
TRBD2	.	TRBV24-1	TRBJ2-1	CATSQSGRAGGEQFF	TGTGCCACCAGTCAGAGTGGGAGGGCCGGCGGTGAGCAGTTCTTC
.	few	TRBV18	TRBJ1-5	CASSPPNRHQPQHF	TGTGCCAGCTCACCACCGAACAGGCATCAGCCCCAGCATTTT
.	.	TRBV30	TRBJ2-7	CAWKLHGGARSYEQYF	TGTGCCTGGAAACTCCACGGCGGCGCCCGATCCTACGAGCAGTACTTC
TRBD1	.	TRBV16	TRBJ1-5	CASNQPTGAYSNQPQHF	TGTGCCAGCAACCAACCCACAGGGGCCTATAGCAATCAGCCCCAGCATTTT
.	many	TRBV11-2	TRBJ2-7	CASSLETAGSQYGQYF	TGTGCCAGCAGCCTAGAGACCGCCGGGAGTCAGTATGGGCAGTACTTC
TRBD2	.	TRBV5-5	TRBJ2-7	CASSWGGAGYEQYF	TGTGCCAGCAGCTGGGGGGGAGCGGGCTACGAGCAGTACTTC
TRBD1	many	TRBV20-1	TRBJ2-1	CSAHRGLGEQFF	TGCAGTGCGCACAGGGGGCTCGGGGAGCAGTTCTTC
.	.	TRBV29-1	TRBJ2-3	CSVSDSLTDTQYF	TGCAGCGTTTCGGACTCTCTCACAGATACGCAGTATTTT
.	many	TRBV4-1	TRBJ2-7	CASSQQGTSDEQYF	TGCGCCAGCAGCCAACAAGGGACATCCGACGAGCAGTACTTC
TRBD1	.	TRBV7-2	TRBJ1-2	CASSQGQGRGYTF	TGTGCCAGCAGCCAAGGACAGGGCCGAGGCTACACCTTC
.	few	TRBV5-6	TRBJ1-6	CASSFLSSPLHF	TGTGCCAGCAGCTTTCTATCCTCACCCCTCCACTTT
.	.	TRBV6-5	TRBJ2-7	CASSSRGQTNSEQYF	TGTGCCAGCAGTTCCAGGGGACAAACCAACTCCGAGCAGTACTTC
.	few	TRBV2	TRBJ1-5	CASRGQHNQPQHF	TGTGCCAGCAGAGGACAGCACAATCAGCCCCAGCATTTT
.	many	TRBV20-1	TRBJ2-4	CSARDGYRKRGDIQYF	TGCAGTGCTAGAGATGGTTATAGAAAGAGGGGGGACATTCAGTACTTC
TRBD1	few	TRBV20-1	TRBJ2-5	CSARVPGGVSGTQYF	TGCAGTGCTAGGGTCCCAGGGGGCGTTTCGGGGACCCAGTACTTC